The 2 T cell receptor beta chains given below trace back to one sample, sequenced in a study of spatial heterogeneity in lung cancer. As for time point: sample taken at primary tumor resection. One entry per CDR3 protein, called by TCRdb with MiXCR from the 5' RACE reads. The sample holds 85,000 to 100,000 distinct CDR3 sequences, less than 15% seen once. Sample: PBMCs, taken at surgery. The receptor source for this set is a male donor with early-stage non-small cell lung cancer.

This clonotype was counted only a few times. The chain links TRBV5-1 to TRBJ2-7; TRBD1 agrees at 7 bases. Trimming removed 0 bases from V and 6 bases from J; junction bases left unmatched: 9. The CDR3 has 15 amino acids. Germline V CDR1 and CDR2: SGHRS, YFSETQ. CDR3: CASSLGPVTGTEQYF. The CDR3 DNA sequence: TGCGCCAGCAGCTTGGGTCCCGTGACAGGGACCGAGCAGTACTTC.

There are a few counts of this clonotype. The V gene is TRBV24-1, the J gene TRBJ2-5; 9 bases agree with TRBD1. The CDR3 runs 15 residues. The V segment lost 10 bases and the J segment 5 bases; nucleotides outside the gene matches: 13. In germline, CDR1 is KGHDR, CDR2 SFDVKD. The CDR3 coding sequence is TGTGCCACTTCCGGGACAGGGATTTCATCGGAGACCCAGTACTTC. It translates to CATSGTGISSETQYF.